The source of this T cell receptor (beta chain) is a study of blood T cell repertoires in COVID-19. About the study: Nucleic acid was either cDNA or gDNA, and it came from T cells, B-cell-depleted T cells, or PBMCs.

Clones were read by immunoSEQ multiplex PCR, and TCRdb kept only the in-frame ones, dropping some. There are some 15,000 clones in the sample; 70% to 90% occur only once, and about a third lies in the top ten. Germline trimming cut 4 bases from V and 5 bases from J; bases unmatched to any gene: 8. This CDR3 contains 16 residues. Germline V gene sequence: CDR1 LNHDA, CDR2 SQIVND (reference sequence). This rearrangement joins TRBV19 to TRBJ1-5; TRBD1 matches at 10 bases. This TCR was recovered from a man in his 70s in a cohort sampled during active COVID-19. The specimen was peripheral blood. CDR3 in amino acids: CASSTPGTGEYQPQHF. CDR3 bases: TGTGCCAGTAGTACCCCCGGGACAGGGGAATATCAGCCCCAGCATTTT.